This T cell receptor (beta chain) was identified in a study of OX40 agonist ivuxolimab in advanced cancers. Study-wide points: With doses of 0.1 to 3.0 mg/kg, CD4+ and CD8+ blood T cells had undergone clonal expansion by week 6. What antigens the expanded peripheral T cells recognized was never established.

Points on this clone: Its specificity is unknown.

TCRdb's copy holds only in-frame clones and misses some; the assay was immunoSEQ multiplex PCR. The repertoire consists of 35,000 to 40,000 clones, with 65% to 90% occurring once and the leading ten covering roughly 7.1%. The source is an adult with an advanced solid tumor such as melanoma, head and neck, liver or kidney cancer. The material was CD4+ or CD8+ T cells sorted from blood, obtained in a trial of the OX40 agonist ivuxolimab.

The CDR3 sequence is CASSRLVSEQFF. CDR3 sequence (DNA): TGTGCCAGTAGCCGACTAGTAAGCGAGCAGTTCTTC. The chain employs TRBV19 and TRBJ2-1, with D perhaps matching TRBD2 (6 bases). Germline CDR1 LNHDA, CDR2 SQIVND (reference sequence). The ends were cut back, 6 bases at V and 10 bases at J, with 13 bases in the middle. CDR3 length: 12 residues.